This T cell receptor beta chain originates from a study of T cells in Graves' hyperthyroidism and ophthalmopathy. Study-level results: Ophthalmopathy, which appeared later, was predicted by the model a median roughly 6.6 months before onset. Ophthalmopathy stood apart from stable hyperthyroidism in a 13 V-J model. Among clonotypes expanded in thyroid above 0.001, most were also found in blood.

As for this clonotype: Its cognate antigen is unknown.

CDR1 and CDR2 (germline): MNHEY, SMNVEV (reference sequence). This CDR3 region has 17 residues. Trimming removed 6 bases from V and 1 base from J, with 16 bases in between. It was RNA transcripts that yielded the amplified TCR beta CDR3 regions. RT-PCR in the first round (using the HTBI primer set) targeted the TCR CDR3. Via MiXCR, TCRdb re-called the multiplex PCR reads, giving one row per CDR3 protein. The sample contains about 560,000 distinct CDR3 sequences, approximately 15% of which appear only once. Reasons for excluding patients were uncontrolled infection, other autoimmune disease, pregnancy or lactation.

The sample was blood. The chain recombines TRBV27 with TRBJ2-6; D gene ambiguous. The source of this sequence is a woman younger than 30 with Graves' hyperthyroidism. CDR3 amino acids: CASSQTFGVSGANVLTF. For the CDR3, the DNA is TGTGCCAGCAGCCAAACCTTCGGAGTATCTGGGGCCAACGTCCTGACTTTC. Complete variable domain (other parts from reference TRBV27 and TRBJ2-6): EAQVTQNPRYLITVTGKKLTVTCSQNMNHEYMSWYRQDPGLGLRQIYYSMNVEVTDKGDVPEGYKVSRKEKRNFPLILESPSPNQTSLYFCASSQTFGVSGANVLTFGAGSRLTVL.